This T cell receptor beta chain is drawn from a study of cytomegalovirus exposure and HLA in healthy donors. As for the study in general: As an earlier analysis found, roughly 170 million T cells yielded over 95 million unique TCR beta sequences.

J was trimmed by 0 bases and V by 5 bases; bases with no gene match: 6. Germline CDR1 and CDR2: SGHTA and FQGNSA. CDR3 length: 16 residues. Amplification used 60 Vbeta primers and 13 Jbeta primers. Here immunoSEQ multiplex PCR was the method, and the copy in TCRdb shows in-frame clones only, minus some. The table has about 120,000 clones, about four fifths seen once. The study's findings and limits: Apart from CMV serostatus, no immune exposure information was available. The authors listed some 150 TCR beta chains as cytomegalovirus-associated.

Turning to this clone: Its cognate antigen is unknown.

Sequenced sample: PBMCs. The TCR sequence derives from a woman in her late teens or twenties in good health and CMV-seronegative. The gene calls are TRBV7-2 and TRBJ2-4, with TRBD1 matching over 8 bases. The CDR3 DNA reads TGTGCCAGCAGCCTGCGGACAGGGCTAGCCAAAAACATTCAGTACTTC. Amino acid sequence: CASSLRTGLAKNIQYF.